Sequencing of this T cell receptor (beta chain) was carried out in a study of identical twins. On this clonotype: Compared with germline, one end of the junction differs, possibly owing to a read error.

The CDR3 consists of 17 residues. Germline V CDR1 and CDR2: SGHDN, FVKESK. TCRdb reprocessed the 5' RACE reads with MiXCR, giving one entry per CDR3 protein. There are 1.5 million to 2 million distinct CDR3 sequences in the sample; 25% to 35% occur only once, and about 0.27% lies in the top ten. The sequencing sample was made of cord blood. V and J are TRBV14 and TRBJ2-7; either TRBD1 or TRBD2 may supply D (5 bases each). The sequence came from a newborn girl in good health. The CDR3 nucleotides read TGTGCCAGCAGTCAAGATTGGGGGAGAATGAGCTCCTACGAGCAGTACTTC. Its protein product is CASSQDWGRMSSYEQYF.